This T cell receptor beta chain was sequenced in a study of cytomegalovirus exposure and HLA in healthy donors. Vbeta (60) and Jbeta (13) primers were used in the PCR. The assay was immunoSEQ multiplex PCR, and TCRdb's table has in-frame clones only and misses some. Found here are around 150,000 clones, nearly 80% of them singletons; the top ten hold about 0.91%. The CDR3 loop spans 13 amino acids. V lost 3 bases and J 5 bases, leaving 10 bases between the germline ends. Germline CDR1 is LGHNA and CDR2 is YSLEER. This sequence joins TRBV4-3 and TRBJ1-1; D unresolved. This sequence was found in a woman aged 45-65 years in good health and CMV-seropositive. The sample comprised PBMCs. This chain's CDR3 is CASSQRVRTEAFF. The CDR3 DNA follows: TGCGCCAGCAGCCAGCGCGTGAGGACTGAAGCTTTCTTT.